The clone carrying this T cell receptor (beta chain) was recorded once. Its specificity is unknown. Germline-derived CDR1 and CDR2 are SGHDN and FVKESK. After removal of 3 bases from V and 4 bases from J, the junction contained 9 bases not matched to a gene. This CDR3 comprises 16 residues. The data were produced by immunoSEQ multiplex PCR, yet TCRdb's version contains in-frame clones alone and is incomplete. The sample shows 85,000 to 120,000 clones, approximately 90% of them seen only once. The data belong to a study of siplizumab effects on memory and regulatory T cells. Overall study findings and caveats: Naive T cells appeared more diverse than memory cells and seemed to be major alloresponse contributors.

This TCR was recovered from a human donor in good health. This chain connects TRBV14 to TRBJ1-2; TRBD1 agrees at 9 bases. Sequencing used CD4+ T cells sorted from blood. DNA for the CDR3: TGTGCCAGCAGCCAGACAGGGGGACAGAGAGCCTATGGCTACACCTTC. It encodes CASSQTGGQRAYGYTF.